The clone carrying this T cell receptor beta chain was counted only a few times. These data are taken from a study of human T cells and chemical hapten exposure. Noted time point: pre-sensitization, week 0. Regarding treatment: therapeutic diphenylcyclopropenone sensitization with weekly scalp DPC. TCRdb reprocessed the RACE reads via MiXCR and lists one record per CDR3 protein. The sample comprises some 250,000 distinct CDR3 sequences, roughly 7.7% of which are singletons, and around 1.2% rests with the top ten. Germline values: CDR1 SNHLY, CDR2 FYNNEI. The V gene end was trimmed by 9 bases and the J gene end by 2 bases; junction bases not matched to a gene: 11. This CDR3 region has 15 residues.

The sequencing used whole blood, collected in connection with sensitization to the hapten diphenylcyclopropenone (DPC). This receptor was taken from a man between 18 and 35 years old with alopecia areata. Some clones in this sample may be carry-over from other donors' samples. The gene calls are TRBV2 and TRBJ2-7; 9 bases map to TRBD2. CDR3 sequence reads: CASLEGLAGTYEQYV. The CDR3 nucleotides read TGTGCCAGTCTGGAGGGGCTAGCGGGGACCTACGAGCAGTACGTC.